This is a list of T cell receptor beta chains from one sample in a study of vaccination and CD4 T cells after COVID-19. TCRdb analysed the PCR reads with MiXCR anew, one entry per CDR3 protein. The sample holds 20,000 to 25,000 distinct CDR3 sequences, 38% seen once. These receptors' antigens are unknown. This sample comprised CD4+ T cells from blood, cultured in vitro, obtained before SARS-CoV-2 vaccination. All receptors derive from a human donor who received a COVID-19 vaccine. The conserved cysteine and the conserved F or W are not part of the CDR3 here.

CDR3: ASSSSATTESQY; J: TRBJ2-5; V: TRBV5-6
CDR3: AWRNYGYT; J: TRBJ1-2; V: TRBV30
CDR3: ASSLRGVPSYEQY; J: TRBJ2-7; V: TRBV7-9
CDR3: AWSVRGLETQY; J: TRBJ2-5; V: TRBV30
CDR3: ASSLRADGNTIY; J: TRBJ1-3; V: TRBV7-6
CDR3: ASSDYRGGPYEQY; J: TRBJ2-7; V: TRBV6-1
CDR3: ASTTGGLETQY; J: TRBJ2-5; V: TRBV6-1
CDR3: SAREVARQNTEAF; J: TRBJ1-1; V: TRBV20-1
CDR3: ASKGQETQY; J: TRBJ2-5; V: TRBV7-9
CDR3: SARNLRGHDEQY; J: TRBJ2-7; V: TRBV20-1
CDR3: ASTIFYEQY; J: TRBJ2-7; V: TRBV6-1
CDR3: ASGDRYHRMANSPLH; J: TRBJ1-6; V: TRBV19
CDR3: ASSFRGRFETQY; J: TRBJ2-5; V: TRBV5-4
CDR3: ASSLLAGGPDTQY; J: TRBJ2-3; V: TRBV7-2
CDR3: ASSYLRDTQY; J: TRBJ2-3; V: TRBV6-5
CDR3: SARRKEKLF; J: TRBJ1-4; V: TRBV20-1
CDR3: ASSKGGYKIIYEQY; J: TRBJ2-7; V: TRBV21-1
CDR3: ASSQSRRQENYGYT; J: TRBJ1-2; V: TRBV23-1